The 14 T cell receptor beta chains reported below all come from one sample, sequenced in a study of blood T cell repertoires in COVID-19. Using immunoSEQ multiplex PCR, the repertoire was profiled, and TCRdb retains in-frame clones only, with some absent. The data contain roughly 66,000 clones, roughly four fifths of them singletons. What was sequenced was peripheral blood. The receptors shown here come from a woman in her sixties or seventies with acute or convalescent COVID-19.

The chain employs TRBV7-9 and TRBJ1-4; the match to TRBD1 covers 8 bases. The V and J ends lost 5 bases and 5 bases, in that order; junction bases with no gene match: 4. There are 14 residues in the CDR3. Germline loops: CDR1 SEHNR, CDR2 FQNEAQ (reference sequence). The CDR3 is CASSRGQGNEKLFF. CDR3 DNA: TGTGCCAGCAGCCGAGGACAGGGAAATGAAAAACTGTTTTTT. The full variable domain, its missing parts supplied by reference TRBV7-9 and TRBJ1-4, is DTGVSQNPRHKITKRGQNVTFRCDPISEHNRLYWYRQTLGQGPEFLTYFQNEAQLEKSRLLSDRFSAERPKGSFSTLEIQRTEQGDSAMYLCASSRGQGNEKLFFGSGTQLSVL.

This chain connects TRBV5-4 to TRBJ1-2, with 9 positions matching TRBD1. The CDR3 runs 12 residues. Germline V gene data show CDR1 as SGHNT and CDR2 as YYREEE (reference sequence). Unmatched junction bases numbered 1, after V lost 5 bases and J lost 5 bases. The CDR3 here is CASSGTGYGYTF. The CDR3 DNA sequence: TGTGCCAGCAGTGGGACAGGGTATGGCTACACCTTC.

This chain uses TRBV4-2 with TRBJ1-1; D gene uncertain. The germline V and J ends were trimmed by 0 bases and 5 bases, with 7 bases remaining between them. This CDR3 has 13 residues. CDR1 LGHNA and CDR2 YNFKEQ come from the germline V gene. The CDR3 DNA reads as TGTGCCAGCAGCCAAGAACGAGGTACTGAAGCTTTCTTT. This encodes CASSQERGTEAFF.

In this sample, this clone turned up once. The J gene is TRBJ2-7, the V gene TRBV6-1; 9 nucleotides align to TRBD1. Germline V gene lookup returns CDR1 MNHNS and CDR2 SASEGT. Unmatched junction bases numbered 13, after V lost 4 bases and J lost 6 bases. The CDR3 length is 16 residues. Here the CDR3 DNA reads TGTGCCAGCAGTGCCCTTCCGGGACAGGGTGATTTCGAGCAGTACTTC. Residues: CASSALPGQGDFEQYF.

V usage is TRBV25-1 and J usage is TRBJ1-5, with 8 bases fitting TRBD1. The V gene end was trimmed by 6 bases and the J gene end by 5 bases; junction bases not matched to a gene: 3. The CDR3 spans 13 residues. Germline V gives CDR1 MGHDK, CDR2 SYGVNS. For the CDR3, the DNA is TGTGCCAGCAGAGGGACAGGTTATCAGCCCCAGCATTTT. It encodes CASRGTGYQPQHF.

The chain uses TRBV5-4 and TRBJ1-6; unclear D gene. The CDR3 covers 14 residues. V was pared by 4 bases and J by 8 bases, with 13 bases between. Germline lookup yields CDR1 SGHNT and CDR2 YYREEE (reference sequence). CDR3 nucleotides: TGTGCCAGCAGCCTGGCCACTTCGGATTCACCCCTCCACTTT. Protein sequence: CASSLATSDSPLHF. Supplemented by reference TRBV5-4 and TRBJ1-6, the full variable domain reads ETGVTQSPTHLIKTRGQQVTLRCSSQSGHNTVSWYQQALGQGPQFIFQYYREEENGRGNFPPRFSGLQFPNYSSELNVNALELDDSALYLCASSLATSDSPLHFGNGTRLTVT.

The chain is built from TRBV19 and TRBJ1-1; possible D gene TRBD1, 6 bases. The CDR3 contains 17 residues. Trimming stripped 7 bases from V and 4 bases from J, with 25 bases between. The germline CDR1 and CDR2 sequences are LNHDA and SQIVND (reference sequence). The CDR3 here is CASNPGGGEGTFTEAFF. CDR3 nucleotides: TGTGCCAGTAACCCCGGGGGCGGGGAGGGAACGTTCACTGAAGCTTTCTTT. Combining the CDR3 with reference TRBV19 and TRBJ1-1 gives the whole variable domain DGGITQSPKYLFRKEGQNVTLSCEQNLNHDAMYWYRQDPGQGLRLIYYSQIVNDFQKGDIAEGYSVSREKKESFPLTVTSAQKNPTAFYLCASNPGGGEGTFTEAFFGQGTRLTVV.

CDR3 region: CASSQDTGGELFF. As DNA, the CDR3 is TGCGCCAGCAGCCAAGATACGGGCGGGGAGCTGTTTTTT. The chain is built from TRBV4-1 and TRBJ2-2; no clear D gene. The CDR3 is made up of 13 amino acids. V was cut by 0 bases and J by 7 bases, with 6 bases left in between. Germline CDR1 and CDR2: MGHRA and YSYEKL.

This chain connects TRBV6-1 to TRBJ1-6; D is possibly TRBD1 (5 bases). This CDR3 has 14 residues. V was shortened by 2 bases and J by 8 bases, with 10 bases between the two germline ends. Germline V lookup: CDR1 MNHNS, CDR2 SASEGT. CDR3 residues: CASSERVGDSPLHF. The CDR3 DNA sequence: TGTGCCAGCAGTGAACGGGTAGGGGATTCACCCCTCCACTTT.

J is TRBJ2-2 and V is TRBV4-1; D unresolved. This CDR3 spans 13 amino acids. V was cut by 4 bases and J by 5 bases, with 8 bases left in between. CDR1 is MGHRA, CDR2 YSYEKL, per germline. CDR3 sequence: CASSPLLTGELFF. In nucleotides, the CDR3 is TGCGCCAGCAGCCCCTTGTTGACCGGGGAGCTGTTTTTT.

CDR3 nucleotide sequence: TGCGCCAGCGGACTAGGACCAGATACGCAGTATTTT. Translated: CASGLGPDTQYF. The chain links TRBV5-1 to TRBJ2-3; TRBD2 agrees at 7 bases. V shed 7 bases and J 4 bases; nucleotides not matched to a gene: 3. The CDR3 spans 12 residues. The germline CDR1 and CDR2 sequences are SGHRS and YFSETQ.

The V call is TRBV5-6, the J call TRBJ1-6, with 7 bases fitting TRBD1. Germline lookup yields CDR1 SGHDT and CDR2 YYEEEE. This CDR3 comprises 15 residues. The V gene end was trimmed by 4 bases and the J gene end by 8 bases; junction bases not matched to a gene: 9. Here the CDR3 reads CASSHIDREDSPLHF. In DNA form, the CDR3 reads TGTGCCAGCAGCCACATAGACAGGGAGGATTCACCCCTCCACTTT.

The chain is built from TRBV6-5 and TRBJ2-7; 7 bases are shared with TRBD1. CDR3 length: 13 amino acids. J lost 12 bases, V lost 3 bases, and 11 bases had no gene match. Germline V gives CDR1 MNHEY, CDR2 SVGAGI. This chain's CDR3 is CASSYGPTDRWYF. The CDR3 nucleotides read TGTGCCAGCAGTTATGGGCCCACGGACAGGTGGTACTTC.

This chain links TRBV3-1 (or the pseudogene TRBV3-2) with TRBJ1-6, with D maybe TRBD1 (5 bases). Germline CDR1 LGHDT, CDR2 YNNKEL (reference sequence). The CDR3 has 15 amino acids. V lost 1 base to trimming and J lost 13 bases, with 17 bases between them. In DNA form, the CDR3 reads TGTGCCAGCAGCCAAGCCTCCGGGACTGACGTGCCCCTCCACTTT. Its protein product is CASSQASGTDVPLHF.